This entry concerns a single T cell receptor beta chain. What this receptor recognizes is not known. There are no base qualities to consult, and no much larger clone falls within one base. The data belong to a study of shared clonotypes between healthy human individuals (dated by TCRdb to about 2020). Notes on the research overall: The cohort comprised a couple of women and a few men aged 18 to 49 years. Per donor, three plates each were used for CD4 naive and CD4 memory, two for CD8 naive, and one for CD8 memory. Blood TCR repertoires of roughly 5 healthy adults were deeply sequenced to estimate repertoire size and the extent of clonotype sharing between individuals. Different laboratories and diverse techniques were used to prepare libraries and sequence TCR repertoires, to increase sequencing depth and limit assay-specific biases. Per donor, leukapheresis produced somewhere between about 0.8 and 9.5 billion PBMCs.

Healthy HIV-negative adults with no recently reported acute infections or vaccinations were included as donors. Every donor was a Caucasian adult residing in Nashville, Tennessee, USA. Magnetic negative selection was used to enrich CD4+ T cells, after which naive cells were positively selected on CD45RA and the negative fraction became the memory subset. After blood collection by leukapheresis, PBMCs were isolated using Ficoll-Histopaque density gradient centrifugation and then cryopreserved in the vapor phase of liquid nitrogen. Purity and quantity of every magnetically sorted T cell population were checked by analytical flow cytometry. Genomic DNA was isolated from every sorted fraction and measured by UV absorbance on a Nanodrop 2000c. The CDR3 contains 15 residues, cysteine and phenylalanine counted. CDR3 DNA is the only sequence kept; it has 45 bases, read in frame from the first base. CDR1 and CDR2 are drawn from the germline V gene: SQVTM, ANQGSEA.

Using the deep immunoSEQ assay, multiplex PCR amplified TCR CDR3 regions from genomic DNA. Extracted genomic DNA from each cell subset was distributed evenly across all wells of several immunoSEQ 96-well plates, and each plate was treated as a replicate. For sorted subsets, each replicate PCR was loaded with approximately 0.2 ug genomic DNA, equivalent to roughly 30,000 T cell genomes. Purified libraries were quantified with a Qubit 3.0 fluorometer, sized on a Bioanalyzer 2100, and re-quantified with the KAPA Library Quantification kit. Every immunoSEQ 96-well plate was sequenced on a separate single-read 150-cycle Illumina NextSeq 550 flow cell. In the source study's methods: Because only junctional sequences without quality scores were contained in the immunoSEQ output, filtering matching that applied to full-length reads could not be performed. To assign V/J genes and CDR3, sequences were annotated using PyIR, a Python wrapper for IgBLAST v1.9, with IMGT germline references. Reads were filtered out if the reads had weak V/J assignments (E-value above 1e-6), no CDR3, stop codons, out-of-frame junctions, or ambiguous translated residues. A V3J clonotype was defined by an identical inferred V gene, J gene, and CDR3 amino acid sequence. Percentage overlap between repertoires was calculated by dividing the number of shared unique clonotypes by the size of the smaller repertoire. Richness of each repertoire was evaluated using RTK rarefaction, the Chao1 estimator, and Recon v2.1 estimates of unobserved clonotypes. OLGA was used to compute generation probabilities for all TCRbeta clonotypes that the gDNA method yielded from a handful of donors. TCRdb took this table from immuneACCESS and kept in-frame rearrangements with V and J called. Such tables lack part of the clones; where checked against another copy, unresolved V genes explain under half of the gap, and the rest is unexplained. V, J and clone size are those of that table, while D and trimming were read from the DNA. In this sample the table shows about 2.4 million clones, more than 85% of which occur a single time. Of the sample, approximately 0.35% is held by the ten largest clones.

What the work shows at the level of the full study, not this receptor alone: Incomplete sequencing was indicated by rarefaction of sorted-subset datasets, despite the large sequencing depth. Naive subsets generally had larger estimated clonotype richness than memory subsets did. Sampling was limited to blood, and TCR repertoires in tissue likely differ from TCR repertoires in blood. Sharing across a few donors was observed for around 4.8% of naive CD4, under 4% of naive CD8, over 2% of memory CD4, and roughly 0.4% of memory CD8 clonotypes. Higher generation probabilities were observed for clonotypes shared by all four sorted-subset donors than for non-shared clonotypes. Based on pairwise subsampling, the degree of clonotype sharing among donors was expected to be affected by sequencing depth. The genetic and exposure-history diversity represented was limited by the small number of donors.

The sample taken for sequencing was naive CD4+ T cells from PBMCs. In the paper's terms, the cell subset or site label means: CD45RA+ positively selected. The sequence derives from a man aged 18 to 35 in good health. Some clones in this sample may be carry-over from other donors' samples. Rearrangement joined TRBV29-1 to TRBJ2-5, with TRBD1 perhaps the D gene, on 6 matching bases. The DNA matches TRBJ2-7 better at its end, which makes the J call doubtful. The nucleotides are TGCAGCGTTGAGGCCAGGGGCGATTACACCTACGAGCAGTACTTC. The translation is CSVEARGDYTYEQYF.